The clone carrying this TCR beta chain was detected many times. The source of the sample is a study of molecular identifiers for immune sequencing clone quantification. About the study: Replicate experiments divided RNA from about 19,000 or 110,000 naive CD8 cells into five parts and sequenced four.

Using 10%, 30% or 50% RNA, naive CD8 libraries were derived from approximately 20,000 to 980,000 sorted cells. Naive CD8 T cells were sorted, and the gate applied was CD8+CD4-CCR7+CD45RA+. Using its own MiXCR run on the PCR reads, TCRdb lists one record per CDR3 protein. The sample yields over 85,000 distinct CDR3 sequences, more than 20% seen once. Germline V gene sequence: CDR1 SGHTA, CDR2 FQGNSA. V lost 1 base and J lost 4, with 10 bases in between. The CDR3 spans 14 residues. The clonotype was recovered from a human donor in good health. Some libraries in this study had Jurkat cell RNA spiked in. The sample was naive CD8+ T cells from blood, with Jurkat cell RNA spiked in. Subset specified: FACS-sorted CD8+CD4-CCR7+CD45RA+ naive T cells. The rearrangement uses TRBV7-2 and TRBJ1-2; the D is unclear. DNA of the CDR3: TGTGCCAGCAGCTTAGTGCTGGCTATCTATGGCTACACCTTC. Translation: CASSLVLAIYGYTF.